This TCR beta chain was recorded in a study of blood T cell repertoires in COVID-19 (dated by TCRdb to about 2020). About the study as a whole: Samples from collaborators originated in the United States, Italy and Spain and spanned both the acute and convalescent phases of COVID-19. Sample metadata almost always included a de-identified subject ID, COVID-19 status, age in years and sex. The material from the prospective study consisted of cDNA or gDNA derived from T cells, B-cell-depleted T cells, or PBMCs. The dataset comprised deeply sampled blood TCRbeta repertoires from subjects exposed to, actively infected with, or recovered from COVID-19. Samples came from the ongoing ImmuneRACE study (first 160 participants) plus 1,254 subjects from 6 global collaborators. Where HLA class I and class II types were available, the types were taken from metadata supplied by the sample provider, not from assay-based typing. The repertoires were released in a freely available public database intended as a resource for research on the immune response to SARS-CoV-2. Study-wide conclusions, independent of this receptor: The amount of clinical and demographic metadata varied by source and participant and was provided uncurated.

For this clone: No cognate antigen has been identified for it. Per-base quality was not reported, and no clone a single base away is much larger than it.

TCRbeta CDR3 regions were amplified from genomic DNA by means of the immunoSEQ Assay, a bias-controlled multiplex PCR. Per the original workflow: Within the assay, amplification of reference gene primers was used to estimate how many nucleated cells each sample contained. To quantify the absolute abundance of each unique TCRbeta CDR3 rearrangement, sequence reads were collapsed and filtered. For each sample, productive Simpson clonality was calculated as the square root of Simpson's diversity index over productive rearrangements. TCRdb mirrors the immuneACCESS table, restricted to in-frame sequences. Some clones are absent from its copies; in checked studies, under half trace to an unresolved V gene, and the reason for the others is unknown. V and J calls and clone size are those listed in that table; D and trimming were worked out from the DNA. The sample table lists more than 300,000 clones, more than 85% of them with a count of one. The ten largest account for 3.5% to 5% of the sample.

In the prospective study, participants were roughly 18 to 100 years old, resided in 24 geographic areas of the United States, and were enrolled through a virtual design. Cohort assignment in the prospective study relied on participant-reported clinical history from a screening survey and a study questionnaire. Exposed participants had been in contact with someone with a PCR-confirmed or clinician-diagnosed COVID-19 case within 2 weeks of study entry. Each participant in the prospective study had whole blood, serum and a nasopharyngeal or oropharyngeal swab collected by mobile phlebotomists. Additional blood draws and questionnaires over an approximately 2-month period could optionally be provided by prospective study participants. Before DNA extraction, blood samples from the prospective study were shipped at room temperature or frozen. The CDR3 measures 15 amino acids from cysteine to phenylalanine. The entry retains the CDR3 DNA only, 45 bases that are in frame from base 1. CDR1 and CDR2 were assigned from the germline V gene as MNHEY and SVGAGI. V drops 2 bases and J drops 2 bases, leaving 11 bases in between.

This TCR was recovered from a woman in her twenties or thirties who had been exposed to COVID-19. Material for sequencing was PBMCs or T cells enriched from blood (not recorded which). Recombination joined TRBV6-5 with TRBJ2-3, with a tentative D gene TRBD1 over 6 matching bases. Here the CDR3 is given as CASSYADRTTDTQYF. The bases read TGTGCCAGCAGTTACGCCGACAGGACCACAGATACGCAGTATTTT.